Listed below are T cell receptor beta chains from one sample, sequenced in a study of T cell responses to AZD1222 COVID-19 vaccine. Repertoires were generated with immunoSEQ multiplex PCR, while TCRdb's copy carries only in-frame clones and drops some. This table has around 200,000 clones, almost 90% appearing once. The material sequenced was peripheral blood, taken on day 0 of AZD1222 vaccination. The receptors come from an adult in good health. Each CDR3 is given with its conserved first and last residue. Fields, in order: D gene, J gene, clone size, V gene, CDR3 DNA, CDR3 protein. A D gene is named only where the DNA matches it firmly. Where a row states a size, it is once, few, many or the class of an expanded clone; other rows omit it.

.,TRBJ2-3,.,TRBV6-5,TGTGCCAGCAGTCCCCGCCTCCAGGACACAGATACGCAGTATTTT,CASSPRLQDTDTQYF
.,TRBJ1-1,.,TRBV5-1,TGCGCCAGCAGCCTCCAATCAGGAGCCACTGAAGCTTTCTTT,CASSLQSGATEAFF
.,TRBJ2-7,.,TRBV28,TGTGCCAGCAGTGACGGACAGATCTACGAGCAGTACTTC,CASSDGQIYEQYF
.,TRBJ2-1,.,TRBV9,TGTGCCAGCAGCGACGCAGGATCCGACCATAATGAGCAGTTCTTC,CASSDAGSDHNEQFF
.,TRBJ1-2,.,TRBV19,TGTGCCAGTATCCGAGCGACAGGATCATATGGCTACACCTTC,CASIRATGSYGYTF
.,TRBJ2-2,.,TRBV19,TGTGCCAGTAGTATGGGCCTCCCCAGGGACACCGGGGAGCTGTTTTTT,CASSMGLPRDTGELFF
TRBD1,TRBJ1-1,.,TRBV29-1,TGCAGCCTAAGACAGGGAGGCACTGAAGCTTTCTTT,CSLRQGGTEAFF
.,TRBJ2-1,.,TRBV5-1,TGCGCCAGCAGCTTTCAACCTCGGAACTACAATGAGCAGTTCTTC,CASSFQPRNYNEQFF
.,TRBJ1-3,.,TRBV29-1,TGCAGCGTTGAAAAGGGTGCAAACACCATATATTTT,CSVEKGANTIYF
.,TRBJ1-2,.,TRBV28,TGTGCCTGCCAAGGGCAGGTCTATGGCTACACCTTC,CACQGQVYGYTF
.,TRBJ2-7,.,TRBV18,TGTGCCAGCTCACCCCTAAACAGGGACGAGCAGTACTTC,CASSPLNRDEQYF
.,TRBJ2-7,.,TRBV20-1,TGCAGTGCCGATGGACAATACGAGCAGTACTTC,CSADGQYEQYF
.,TRBJ1-5,few,TRBV11-2,TGTGCCAGCAGCTTAAATATAGGGGGGAATCAGCCCCAGCATTTT,CASSLNIGGNQPQHF
.,TRBJ1-2,.,TRBV30,TGTGCCTGGAGTGAGTACAGCCTTGGCTACACCTTC,CAWSEYSLGYTF
.,TRBJ1-2,.,TRBV27,TGTGCCAGCAGTCTCTCCTTGCGGGTGGGCTATGGCTACACCTTC,CASSLSLRVGYGYTF
TRBD2,TRBJ2-5,.,TRBV5-4,TGTGCCAGCGGTCTTGAGCGGGGGCGGGAGACCCAGTACTTC,CASGLERGRETQYF
TRBD1,TRBJ2-7,.,TRBV6-2/TRBV6-3,TGTGCCAGCAGTTGGGGACAGGGGCCCTTTGGGGGAAGCGACGAGCAGTACTTC,CASSWGQGPFGGSDEQYF
TRBD1,TRBJ1-2,.,TRBV6-5,TGTGCCAGCAGTTACCTCAGGGGGGCTGGCTACACCTTC,CASSYLRGAGYTF
.,TRBJ2-1,few,TRBV3-1/TRBV3-2,TGTGCCAGCAGTGCCCAAAGCTCCTACAATGAGCAGTTCTTC,CASSAQSSYNEQFF
.,TRBJ1-2,once,TRBV19,TGTGCCAGTAGTTCCCGCGGAGCGGATACGGATGGCTACACCTTC,CASSSRGADTDGYTF
.,TRBJ2-7,.,TRBV29-1,TGCAGCGTTAGGACTGGCCTTGACGAGCAGTACTTC,CSVRTGLDEQYF
TRBD2,TRBJ2-7,.,TRBV6-5,TGTGCCAGCAGCCCAAGCGGGGGGGGCTTCGCGGAGCAGTACTTC,CASSPSGGGFAEQYF
TRBD1,TRBJ2-1,.,TRBV5-1,TGCGCCAGCAGCCGGCGGGGGACAGGGGGCGGAAATGAGCAGTTCTTC,CASSRRGTGGGNEQFF
TRBD1,TRBJ2-4,.,TRBV4-1,TGCGCCAGCAGCTCCCTATACAGGGGTGAAAACATTCAGTACTTC,CASSSLYRGENIQYF
.,TRBJ1-3,.,TRBV6-1,TGTGCCAGCAGTGAAGATACAGCCTCTTTAGGAAACACCATATATTTT,CASSEDTASLGNTIYF
.,TRBJ1-2,.,TRBV7-8,TGTGCCAGCAGGCCGGAGGCAGGGTACGGCTATGGCTACACCTTC,CASRPEAGYGYGYTF
.,TRBJ2-3,.,TRBV7-7,TGTGCCAGCAGCCCCAGCGGAGATACGCAGTATTTT,CASSPSGDTQYF
TRBD1,TRBJ2-5,few,TRBV19,TGTGCCAGTAGTACCGGACAGGGAGCAGAGACCCAGTACTTC,CASSTGQGAETQYF
.,TRBJ2-7,.,TRBV11-2,TGTGCCAGCAGCTTAATACCGTCCTACGAGCAGTACTTC,CASSLIPSYEQYF
.,TRBJ2-5,.,TRBV5-1,TGCGCCAGCAGCTTGGCCCAGGGGAAAGAGACCCAGTACTTC,CASSLAQGKETQYF
TRBD1,TRBJ1-1,.,TRBV7-9,TGTGCCAGCAGCTCGACAGGGGCGAACATGAACACTGAAGCTTTCTTT,CASSSTGANMNTEAFF
.,TRBJ2-1,few,TRBV7-3,TGTGCCAGCAGCCCTTCTAGCGTCCCCTACAATGAGCAGTTCTTC,CASSPSSVPYNEQFF
.,TRBJ1-2,.,TRBV2,TGTGCCAGCAGTGCAATGCCCTATGGCTACACCTTC,CASSAMPYGYTF
.,TRBJ1-2,.,TRBV15,TGTGCCACCAGCAGGCACGGGGGGGGCTCCTATGGCTACACCTTC,CATSRHGGGSYGYTF
.,TRBJ2-7,.,TRBV27,TGTGCCAGCAGTGGCTTGGGCGGCTACGAGCAGTACTTC,CASSGLGGYEQYF
.,TRBJ2-3,.,TRBV2,TGTGCCAGCAGTTCCCTCATGCGGAAGAGCACAGATACGCAGTATTTT,CASSSLMRKSTDTQYF
.,TRBJ1-1,.,TRBV10-1,TGCGCCAGCAGTGATTACCTGAACACTGAAGCTTTCTTT,CASSDYLNTEAFF
TRBD1,TRBJ1-1,.,TRBV2,TGTGCCAGCAGACCCGACAGGGGAAACATCGGATCGGCTTTCTTT,CASRPDRGNIGSAFF
.,TRBJ1-2,.,TRBV28,TGTGCCAGCAGTTTCGTCGGGGCGGGCTATGGCTACACCTTC,CASSFVGAGYGYTF
.,TRBJ1-5,few,TRBV28,TGTGCCAGCAGAGCTCTACAGGGCCACGGGCAGCCCCAGCATTTT,CASRALQGHGQPQHF
.,TRBJ2-3,.,TRBV27,TGTGCCAGCAGTCGACCCACAGATACGCAGTATTTT,CASSRPTDTQYF
.,TRBJ1-3,.,TRBV30,TGTGCCTGGGGAGGGGCCGCTGGAAACACCATATATTTT,CAWGGAAGNTIYF
.,TRBJ1-5,few,TRBV9,TGTGCCAGCAGCGCGACAGAAGATCAGCCCCAGCATTTT,CASSATEDQPQHF
TRBD1,TRBJ1-2,.,TRBV27,TGTGCCAGCAGTTTATCAGTAGGGGGCGCGTATGGCTACACCTTC,CASSLSVGGAYGYTF
.,TRBJ2-7,few,TRBV7-8,TGTGCCAGCAGCTCCCCCTCGGGACGGTCCTACGAGCAGTACTTC,CASSSPSGRSYEQYF
.,TRBJ2-6,.,TRBV4-3,TGCGCCAGCAGCCAGGACAGCTCTGGGGCCAACGTCCTGACTTTC,CASSQDSSGANVLTF
.,TRBJ2-6,.,TRBV5-4,TGTGCCAGCAGCTTGGGATGGGACTCTGGGGCCAACGTCCTGACTTTC,CASSLGWDSGANVLTF
.,TRBJ2-3,.,TRBV7-9,TGTGCCAGCAGCCACCCTAGAGGGGATACGCAGTATTTT,CASSHPRGDTQYF
.,TRBJ1-6,.,TRBV28,TGTGCCACCTCCCTACGGAAGAATAGTTCACCCCTCCACTTT,CATSLRKNSSPLHF
TRBD1,TRBJ2-1,.,TRBV6-5,TGTGCCAGCAGTAGGACAGGGGACAATGAGCAGTTCTTC,CASSRTGDNEQFF